This T cell receptor beta chain was captured by sequencing in a study of blood T cell repertoires in COVID-19. The overall study: Specimens from acute and convalescent COVID-19 originated in the United States, Italy and Spain. PBMCs, B-cell-depleted T cells, or T cells provided the cDNA or gDNA that made up the material.

This CDR3 spans 16 amino acids. V was pared by 5 bases and J by 8 bases, with 14 bases of the junction left unmatched. Germline loops: CDR1 MNHEY, CDR2 SMNVEV (reference sequence). Authors' data handling: Estimation of nucleated cell counts was performed using reference gene primer amplification. Assay: immunoSEQ multiplex PCR; the TCRdb copy retains only in-frame clones and omits some. V and J calls and clone size come straight from that table; D and trimming were deduced from the DNA. The sample yields fewer than 120,000 clones, around 90% seen once. Sequencing used peripheral blood. The sequence derives from a human donor in a cohort sampled during active COVID-19. The rearrangement links TRBV27 to TRBJ2-1, with 8 bases that match TRBD1. This chain's CDR3 is CASSGQGAPAWDEQFF. DNA for the CDR3: TGTGCCAGCAGTGGACAGGGTGCCCCCGCTTGGGATGAGCAGTTCTTC.